Following are 31 T cell receptor beta chains from one sample sequenced in a study of long-term antiretroviral therapy in people with HIV. A v3.0 immunoSEQ assay was performed at survey level. The data were produced by immunoSEQ multiplex PCR, yet TCRdb's version contains in-frame clones alone and is incomplete. Seen here are about 24,000 clones, roughly four fifths observed once, and the top ten hold approximately 5.1%. This material consisted of unsorted PBMCs, taken 0.7 years before starting antiretroviral therapy. Every receptor here comes from a man younger than 40 with HIV.

The chain employs TRBV5-1 and TRBJ2-5; D possibly corresponds to TRBD2 (5 bases). Germline loops: CDR1 SGHRS, CDR2 YFSETQ. CDR3 length equals 14 residues. Trimming removed 4 bases at V and 5 bases at J, with 15 bases between. The CDR3 DNA is TGCGCCAGCAGCCTGGACTCACCACGCGAGACCCAGTACTTC. Its protein product is CASSLDSPRETQYF.

The CDR3 sequence: CASSARTGGYEQYF. The CDR3, as DNA: TGCGCCAGTTCCGCCCGGACAGGGGGCTACGAGCAGTACTTC. The chain couples TRBV10-1 to TRBJ2-7; 10 nucleotides match TRBD1. V was pared by 9 bases and J by 3 bases, with 8 bases of the junction left unmatched. Looked up from germline, CDR1 is WNHNN and CDR2 is SYGVQD (reference sequence). This CDR3 region has 14 residues.

The chain couples TRBV27 to TRBJ2-2; TRBD1 matches at 7 bases. The CDR3 runs to 14 residues. The J segment lost 6 bases and the V segment lost 5 bases, leaving 6 bases of the junction unmatched. Germline CDR1 is MNHEY and CDR2 is SMNVEV (reference sequence). In nucleotides, the CDR3 is TGTGCCAGCAGTGTAACCCAGGGGGCCGGGGAGCTGTTTTTT. Encoded protein: CASSVTQGAGELFF.

The table lists this clone with a few counts. The V gene is TRBV6-5, the J gene TRBJ1-2, with D possibly matching TRBD1 (6 bases). From germline, CDR1 is MNHEY and CDR2 SVGAGI. The CDR3 is 14 amino acids. V gave up 2 bases and J gave up 2 bases, with 9 bases separating them. This chain's CDR3 is CASSYSQGNYGYTF. Written as DNA, the CDR3 is TGTGCCAGCAGTTACAGCCAGGGGAACTATGGCTACACCTTC.

This clone was seen just once. V usage is TRBV4-3 and J usage is TRBJ2-5; D not resolved. V was shortened by 0 bases and J by 4 bases, with 9 bases between the two germline ends. The germline V gene has CDR1 LGHNA and CDR2 YSLEER. This CDR3 region has 14 residues. The CDR3 coding sequence is TGCGCCAGCAGCCAAGATCTTTTCAGAGAGACCCAGTACTTC. Its protein product is CASSQDLFRETQYF.

The genes are TRBV13 and TRBJ2-7, with 9 bases lining up with TRBD1. Germline CDR1 PRHDT, CDR2 FYEKMQ (reference sequence). The CDR3 is made up of 15 amino acids. V shed 5 bases and J 1 base; nucleotides not matched to a gene: 6. DNA of the CDR3: TGTGCCAGCAGCGCGGGACAGGGCTCATCCTACGAGCAGTACTTC. Its translation: CASSAGQGSSYEQYF.

The J gene is TRBJ2-1, the V gene TRBV29-1; TRBD2 agrees at 7 bases. The CDR3 spans 12 residues. Germline CDR1 reads SQVTM; CDR2 reads ANQGSEA. With 4 bases clipped from V and 5 bases from J, the junction kept 2 bases outside the gene matches. CDR3: CSVATSHNEQFF. The CDR3 DNA follows: TGCAGCGTTGCGACTAGCCACAATGAGCAGTTCTTC.

V usage is TRBV6-5 and J usage is TRBJ2-7, with 7 bases aligning to TRBD1. J gave up 2 bases and V 0 bases, and 7 bases lay outside the gene matches. This CDR3 contains 16 residues. Germline V lookup: CDR1 MNHEY, CDR2 SVGAGI. The CDR3 sequence: CASSYSTNRGPYEQYF. The DNA of the CDR3 is TGTGCCAGCAGTTACTCGACGAACAGGGGCCCCTACGAGCAGTACTTC.

The sample holds a few counts of this clone. CDR3: CASSQGLDSYTGELFF. The CDR3 DNA sequence: TGCGCCAGCAGCCAAGGCCTGGACAGTTACACCGGGGAGCTGTTTTTT. The chain joins TRBV4-1 to TRBJ2-2; tentative D call: TRBD1 (6 bases). Trimming removed 1 base from V and 3 bases from J, with 12 bases in between. The CDR3 has 16 residues. Germline lookup yields CDR1 MGHRA and CDR2 YSYEKL.

The chain recombines TRBV27 with TRBJ2-3; D ambiguous. The V gene lost 3 bases and the J gene lost 0 bases, with 10 bases spanning the gap. CDR1 MNHEY and CDR2 SMNVEV come from the germline V gene (reference sequence). CDR3 length: 15 residues. The CDR3 sequence is CASSLNIRSTDTQYF. CDR3 coding DNA: TGTGCCAGCAGTTTGAATATTCGGAGCACAGATACGCAGTATTTT.

This chain links TRBV29-1 with TRBJ1-1; 7 positions agree with TRBD1. Per germline, CDR1 SQVTM and CDR2 ANQGSEA. V was clipped by 7 bases and J by 5 bases; unmatched bases: 7. CDR3 length: 12 residues. This CDR3 reads CSAHTGATEAFF. The CDR3 DNA sequence: TGCAGCGCCCACACAGGGGCTACTGAAGCTTTCTTT.

The chain carries TRBV28 and TRBJ1-5; D is uncertain. V lost 3 bases to trimming and J lost 2 bases, with 5 bases between them. The CDR3 loop spans 13 amino acids. Germline V gene data show CDR1 as MDHEN and CDR2 as SYDVKM. DNA of the CDR3: TGTGCCAGCAGTTTGGCCGGCAATCAGCCCCAGCATTTT. Protein: CASSLAGNQPQHF. Filled out from reference TRBV28 and TRBJ1-5, the complete variable domain reads DVKVTQSSRYLVKRTGEKVFLECVQDMDHENMFWYRQDPGLGLRLIYFSYDVKMKEKGDIPEGYSVSREKKERFSLILESASTNQTSMYLCASSLAGNQPQHFGDGTRLSIL.

The J gene is TRBJ2-1, the V gene TRBV28, with TRBD1 matching over 11 bases. This CDR3 region has 15 residues. J lost 7 bases, V lost 5 bases, and 7 bases had no gene match. The germline V gene encodes CDR1 MDHEN and CDR2 SYDVKM. The CDR3 loop is CASSGQGALGNEQFF. The CDR3 region has the DNA TGTGCCAGCAGTGGACAGGGGGCGTTAGGAAATGAGCAGTTCTTC.

This clone was picked up one time. V usage is TRBV29-1 and J usage is TRBJ1-1, with a weak D call TRBD1 (5 bases). CDR3 size: 15 residues. The germline V gene encodes CDR1 SQVTM and CDR2 ANQGSEA. V was pared by 5 bases and J by 0 bases, with 16 bases between. Here the CDR3 reads CSVIRDGGMNTEAFF. CDR3 bases: TGCAGCGTTATCCGGGACGGTGGCATGAACACTGAAGCTTTCTTT.

This sequence joins TRBV11-3 and TRBJ1-5; 8 bases line up with TRBD1. This CDR3 region has 18 residues. Germline values: CDR1 SGHNT, CDR2 YENEEA. The J segment lost 1 base and the V segment lost 5 bases, leaving 13 bases of the junction unmatched. As DNA, the CDR3 is TGTGCCAGCAGCACTAGACAGGGGACTATTAGGAGCAATCAGCCCCAGCATTTT. Protein product: CASSTRQGTIRSNQPQHF.

This clone was detected only a few times. The chain has TRBV19 and TRBJ1-6; 8 bases align to TRBD1. V lost 5 bases and J lost 4; bases outside the gene matches: 7. The CDR3 spans 16 residues. Germline CDR1 LNHDA, CDR2 SQIVND (reference sequence). The CDR3 sequence: CASSPLDRAYNSPLHF. The DNA for the CDR3 is TGTGCCAGTAGTCCGCTGGACAGGGCTTATAATTCACCCCTCCACTTT.

The gene calls are TRBV27 and TRBJ2-3, with 15 bases aligning to TRBD2. CDR3 length: 19 amino acids. Looked up from germline, CDR1 is MNHEY and CDR2 is SMNVEV (reference sequence). V shed 3 bases, J shed 1 base, and the junction held 8 bases outside the gene matches. The DNA for the CDR3 is TGTGCCAGCAGTTTCCCCGGACTAGCGGGAGGGCCGGGCACAGATACGCAGTATTTT. Its translation is CASSFPGLAGGPGTDTQYF.

The rearrangement joins TRBV7-2 to TRBJ1-2; D gene unclear. The V gene's germline CDR1 is SGHTA and CDR2 FQGNSA. Trimming removed 5 bases from V and 8 bases from J, with 15 bases in between. The CDR3 loop spans 13 amino acids. In DNA form, the CDR3 reads TGTGCCAGCAGCCGACCGACACCGGAGGGCTACACCTTC. It yields the protein CASSRPTPEGYTF.

The V gene is TRBV5-4, the J gene TRBJ1-5, with TRBD1 as a possible D gene (5 bases). Per germline, CDR1 SGHNT and CDR2 YYREEE (reference sequence). The CDR3 runs 15 residues. The V and J ends lost 10 bases and 2 bases respectively, with 19 bases between them. CDR3 protein: CAYGGGPGGNQPQHF. The CDR3 nucleotides read TGTGCCTACGGCGGGGGACCGGGAGGCAATCAGCCCCAGCATTTT. Full variable domain (missing parts from reference TRBV5-4 and TRBJ1-5): ETGVTQSPTHLIKTRGQQVTLRCSSQSGHNTVSWYQQALGQGPQFIFQYYREEENGRGNFPPRFSGLQFPNYSSELNVNALELDDSALYLCAYGGGPGGNQPQHFGDGTRLSIL.

The J gene is TRBJ2-3, the V gene TRBV6-6; the D call may be TRBD1 or TRBD2 (5 bases each). This CDR3 spans 14 amino acids. Germline V gene lookup returns CDR1 MNHNY and CDR2 SVGAGI (reference sequence). V lost 7 bases, J lost 6 bases, and 17 bases lay in between. DNA of the CDR3: TGTGCCAGCAATGGGCGTTCGGGGCGGGATACGCAGTATTTT. Its protein product is CASNGRSGRDTQYF.

This rearrangement joins TRBV5-4 to TRBJ1-5; D gene uncertain. V was trimmed by 4 bases and J by 7 bases, leaving 15 bases between them. Germline V gene data show CDR1 as SGHNT and CDR2 as YYREEE (reference sequence). The CDR3 consists of 14 residues. The CDR3, as DNA: TGTGCCAGCAGCCTGTGGGGAGAGAGACAGCCCCAGCATTTT. Translation gives CASSLWGERQPQHF.

This clone was recorded a few times. This chain links TRBV2 with TRBJ1-5; D unresolved. The CDR3 has 12 residues. CDR1 and CDR2 from the germline V gene are SNHLY and FYNNEI. V was pared by 7 bases and J by 3 bases, with 7 bases between. CDR3 nucleotides: TGTGCCAGCACCCGGTACAATCAGCCCCAGCATTTT. Its protein product is CASTRYNQPQHF.

The V call is TRBV27, the J call TRBJ2-5, with 7 bases aligning to TRBD2. Germline CDR1 reads MNHEY; CDR2 reads SMNVEV (reference sequence). Trimming removed 5 bases from V and 1 base from J; junction bases left unmatched: 4. This CDR3 has 14 amino acids. The chain's CDR3 is CASSATSPQETQYF. In DNA, the CDR3 is TGTGCCAGCAGTGCGACTAGCCCCCAAGAGACCCAGTACTTC.

This clone came up a few times. The gene calls are TRBV6-6 and TRBJ1-5, with TRBD1 matching over 8 bases. V was clipped by 5 bases and J by 4 bases; unmatched bases: 1. The germline gives CDR1 MNHNY, CDR2 SVGAGI (reference sequence). There are 13 residues in the CDR3. The DNA of the CDR3 is TGTGCCAGCAGTAACAGGGGGAATCAGCCCCAGCATTTT. It codes for CASSNRGNQPQHF.

The chain combines TRBV29-1 with TRBJ2-7, with TRBD1 identical over 9 bases. Trimming at V came to 7 bases and at J to 4 bases, leaving 20 bases not matched to a gene. Germline CDR1 and CDR2: SQVTM and ANQGSEA. CDR3 length: 17 amino acids. The CDR3 is CSASVAGGTGLRYEQYF. CDR3 DNA: TGCAGCGCCTCGGTTGCCGGGGGGACAGGGCTTCGTTACGAGCAGTACTTC.

The chain employs TRBV7-2 and TRBJ2-5; TRBD1 matches 8 bases. The CDR3 has 14 residues. Trimming removed 6 bases from V and 5 bases from J; junction bases left unmatched: 8. Germline CDR1 is SGHTA and CDR2 is FQGNSA. CDR3 nucleotides: TGTGCCAGCAGTCCCAGGGGGCGTGGGGAGACCCAGTACTTC. It translates to CASSPRGRGETQYF.

V gene TRBV6-1 combines with J gene TRBJ2-2; maybe TRBD1 (5 bases). This CDR3 contains 18 residues. Germline V gives CDR1 MNHNS, CDR2 SASEGT. With 2 bases removed from V and 0 bases from J, the gap between germline ends came to 16 bases. CDR3 sequence (DNA): TGTGCCAGCAGTGAATCAGGCGTTCTAGGGGCGAACACCGGGGAGCTGTTTTTT. It specifies CASSESGVLGANTGELFF.

The chain is built from TRBV5-3 and TRBJ1-2; TRBD1 agrees at 7 bases. TRBV5-3 is noted as an ORF with a role that remains uncertain. The CDR3 is 9 amino acids. V shed 8 bases and J 8 bases; nucleotides not matched to a gene: 0. The CDR3 loop reads CARTGGYTF. In nucleotides, the CDR3 is TGTGCCAGGACAGGGGGCTACACCTTC.

This sequence joins TRBV5-6 and TRBJ2-3; perhaps TRBD1 as D (5 bases). The CDR3 length is 14 residues. Trimming stripped 0 bases from V and 7 bases from J, with 12 bases between. Germline CDR1 and CDR2: SGHDT and YYEEEE. CDR3 region: CASSLGQGWNTQYF. The DNA of the CDR3 is TGTGCCAGCAGCTTGGGGCAGGGATGGAATACGCAGTATTTT.

The genes are TRBV29-1 and TRBJ2-2, with D possibly matching TRBD1 (7 bases). CDR1 and CDR2 (germline): SQVTM, ANQGSEA. Between the trimmed V and J ends, which lost 4 bases and 6 bases, there was a span of 12 bases. The CDR3 totals 13 residues. The DNA for the CDR3 is TGCAGCGTTGGGCAGGGGGGATCCGGGGAGCTGTTTTTT. It yields the protein CSVGQGGSGELFF.

The chain is built from TRBV6-5 and TRBJ2-3; D possibly matches TRBD1 or TRBD2 (5 bases each). CDR3 length equals 15 residues. Germline CDR1 MNHEY, CDR2 SVGAGI. With 6 bases removed from V and 6 bases from J, the gap between germline ends came to 19 bases. CDR3 in amino acids: CASRLDIGAADTQYF. The CDR3 DNA is TGTGCCAGCAGACTAGACATAGGGGCTGCGGATACGCAGTATTTT.